The clone carrying this T cell receptor beta chain has a handful of counts. What it recognizes is unknown. The data were obtained in a study of CD8 T cells in ankylosing spondylitis. Each TCR beta library was made by quantitative 5'-RACE that incorporated molecular barcodes. TCRdb redid the calling of the 5' RACE reads with MiXCR, one entry per CDR3 protein. The sample contains under 550,000 distinct CDR3 sequences, around 26% of which appear only once. Overall study findings and caveats: The disease-linked clones had a CD8+ phenotype and low blood frequencies. Blood from ankylosing spondylitis patients appeared to carry a characteristic roughly 8-variant TCR beta motif.

In germline, CDR1 is SGHKS, CDR2 YYEKEE (reference sequence). The CDR3 is made up of 16 amino acids. With 0 bases removed from V and 0 bases from J, the gap between germline ends came to 9 bases. Sequencing used blood, either unsorted or a sorted T cell fraction (not recorded which). The sequence derives from a male donor with ankylosing spondylitis. This chain joins TRBV5-5 and TRBJ2-2; the D is unclear. For the CDR3, the DNA is TGTGCCAGCAGCTTGGCCAACAGTCCGAACACCGGGGAGCTGTTTTTT. Protein sequence: CASSLANSPNTGELFF. Looking up the rest from reference TRBV5-5 and TRBJ2-2 gives the full variable domain: DAGVTQSPTHLIKTRGQQVTLRCSPISGHKSVSWYQQVLGQGPQFIFQYYEKEERGRGNFPDRFSARQFPNYSSELNVNALLLGDSALYLCASSLANSPNTGELFFGEGSRLTVL.